This TCR beta chain was identified in a study of technical replicates of blood from a handful of donors. Sequencing used immunoSEQ multiplex PCR; TCRdb keeps in-frame clones, though not all of them. The sample holds about 70,000 clones; around nine tenths are singletons and the top ten take approximately 0.4%. CDR1 SGHRS and CDR2 YFSETQ come from the germline V gene. Unmatched junction bases numbered 4, after V lost 3 bases and J lost 5 bases. This CDR3 is built from 14 residues. The chain employs TRBV5-1 and TRBJ1-4, with 7 bases matching TRBD1. Sequencing was carried out using T cells isolated from PBMCs. The TCR was taken from a human donor in good health. CDR3 in DNA: TGCGCCAGCAGCTGGTCACAGGGGAATGAAAAACTGTTTTTT. Its translation is CASSWSQGNEKLFF.